These 9 T cell receptor beta chains originate from one sample sequenced in a study of cytomegalovirus exposure and HLA in healthy donors (dated by TCRdb to about 2017). Library construction relied on the immunoSEQ multiplex PCR assay. For the multiplex PCR, a mixture combining 60 forward primers for TCR Vbeta segments and 13 reverse primers for TCR Jbeta segments was used. Not all clones reach the TCRdb copy of this immuneACCESS table, which keeps in-frame sequences only. Checked studies attribute under half of the gap to unresolved V genes and leave the rest unexplained. The sample records about 120,000 clones, about 86% of which are singletons. The ten most abundant clones make up around 4.2% of the sample. The sample consisted of PBMCs. Every receptor here comes from a woman aged 25 to 39 in good health and CMV-seronegative.

The V call is TRBV20-1, the J call TRBJ2-2; no firm D call. Trimming shortened V by 3 bases and J by 5 bases, and 4 bases separated the two germline ends. The CDR3 spans 11 residues. Germline lookup yields CDR1 DFQATT and CDR2 SNEGSKA (reference sequence). The CDR3 DNA reads TGCAGTGCTAGCGGGACCGGGGAGCTGTTTTTT. This sequence encodes CSASGTGELFF.

The V gene is TRBV25-1, the J gene TRBJ2-7, with 8 bases aligning to TRBD1. The germline V gene encodes CDR1 MGHDK and CDR2 SYGVNS. Trimming at V came to 4 bases and at J to 6 bases, leaving 8 bases not matched to a gene. The CDR3 has 14 amino acids. The CDR3 nucleotides read TGTGCCAGCAGTGCCCCAGGACAGGGCCGCGAGCAGTACTTC. This codes for CASSAPGQGREQYF.

CDR3 sequence (DNA): TGTGCCAGCAGCCCGGACAGGGTCGCCGACACCGGGGAGCTGTTTTTT. This gives the protein CASSPDRVADTGELFF. The rearrangement links TRBV27 to TRBJ2-2, with 8 bases identical to TRBD1. Germline V gives CDR1 MNHEY, CDR2 SMNVEV (reference sequence). The CDR3 length is 16 residues. V gave up 6 bases and J gave up 3 bases; unmatched junction bases: 9.

This rearrangement joins TRBV27 to TRBJ2-1; 10 nucleotides agree with TRBD1. V lost 5 bases to trimming and J lost 6 bases; unmatched junction nucleotides: 7. The CDR3 is 15 residues long. The germline CDR1 and CDR2 sequences are MNHEY and SMNVEV (reference sequence). The CDR3, as DNA: TGTGCCAGCAGTCGACAATGGACAGGGGGCAATGAGCAGTTCTTC. Protein sequence: CASSRQWTGGNEQFF.

The chain recombines TRBV5-1 with TRBJ2-5, with 11 bases fitting TRBD1. This CDR3 is 16 amino acids long. Germline trimming cut 4 bases from V and 1 base from J; bases unmatched to any gene: 6. The germline V gene has CDR1 SGHRS and CDR2 YFSETQ. This chain's CDR3 is CASSVGTGGRQETQYF. CDR3 sequence (DNA): TGCGCCAGCAGCGTAGGGACAGGGGGGCGCCAAGAGACCCAGTACTTC.

DNA for the CDR3: TGTGCCAGCAGCCCTTTTAGCGGGAGTGACGAGCAGTACTTC. Its translation is CASSPFSGSDEQYF. The chain couples TRBV7-3 to TRBJ2-7; 9 bases align to TRBD2. J was trimmed by 5 bases and V by 5 bases; bases with no gene match: 7. The CDR3 runs 14 residues. The germline gives CDR1 SGHTA, CDR2 FQGTGA.

V gene TRBV6-1 combines with J gene TRBJ2-3, with TRBD2 matching 9 bases. The CDR3 has 15 residues. J gave up 1 base and V 1 base, and 0 bases lay outside the gene matches. Germline CDR1 is MNHNS and CDR2 is SASEGT. In nucleotides, the CDR3 is TGTGCCAGCAGTGAAGGACTAGCGGGCACAGATACGCAGTATTTT. It specifies CASSEGLAGTDTQYF.

The chain has TRBV7-2 and TRBJ2-1; 11 bases match TRBD1. The CDR3 sequence is 14 residues long. CDR1 and CDR2 (germline): SGHTA, FQGNSA. V lost 5 bases to trimming and J lost 8 bases; unmatched junction nucleotides: 5. CDR3 DNA sequence: TGTGCCAGCAGCGACGGACAGGGGGCACATGAGCAGTTCTTC. Translated: CASSDGQGAHEQFF. Looking up the rest from reference TRBV7-2 and TRBJ2-1 gives the full variable domain: GAGVSQSPSNKVTEKGKDVELRCDPISGHTALYWYRQSLGQGLEFLIYFQGNSAPDKSGLPSDRFSAERTGGSVSTLTIQRTQQEDSAVYLCASSDGQGAHEQFFGPGTRLTVL.

The chain couples TRBV7-9 to TRBJ2-2, with 13 bases identical to TRBD2. The CDR3 has 15 amino acids. CDR1 is SEHNR, CDR2 FQNEAQ, per germline (reference sequence). V shed 5 bases, J shed 6 bases, and the junction held 3 bases outside the gene matches. The CDR3 is CASSTGLAGAGELFF. DNA of the CDR3: TGTGCCAGCAGCACTGGACTAGCGGGAGCCGGGGAGCTGTTTTTT.